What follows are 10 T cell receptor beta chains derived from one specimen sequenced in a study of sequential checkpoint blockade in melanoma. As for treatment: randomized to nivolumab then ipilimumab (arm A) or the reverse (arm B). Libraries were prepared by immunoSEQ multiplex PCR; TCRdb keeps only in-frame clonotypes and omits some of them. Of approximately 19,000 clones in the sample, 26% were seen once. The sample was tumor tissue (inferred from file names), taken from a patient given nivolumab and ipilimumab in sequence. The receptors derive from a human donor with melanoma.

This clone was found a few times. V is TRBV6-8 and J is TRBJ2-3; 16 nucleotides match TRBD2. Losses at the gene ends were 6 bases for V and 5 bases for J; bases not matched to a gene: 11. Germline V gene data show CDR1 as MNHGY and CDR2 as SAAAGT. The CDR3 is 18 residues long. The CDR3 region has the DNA TGTGCCAGCAGGACCAGACAGGGGACTAGCGGGAGGGGAGATACGCAGTATTTT. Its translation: CASRTRQGTSGRGDTQYF.

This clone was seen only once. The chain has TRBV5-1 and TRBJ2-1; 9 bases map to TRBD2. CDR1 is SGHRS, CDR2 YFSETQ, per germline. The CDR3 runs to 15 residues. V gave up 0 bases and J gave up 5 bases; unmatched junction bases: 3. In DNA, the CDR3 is TGCGCCAGCAGCTTGGGGCTAGCGGGGAACAATGAGCAGTTCTTC. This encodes CASSLGLAGNNEQFF.

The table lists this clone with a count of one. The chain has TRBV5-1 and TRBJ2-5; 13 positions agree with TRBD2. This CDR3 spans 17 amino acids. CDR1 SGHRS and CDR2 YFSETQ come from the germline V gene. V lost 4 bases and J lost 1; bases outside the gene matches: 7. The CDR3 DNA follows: TGCGCCAGCAGCCCAAGGACTAGCGGGGGATTCCAAGAGACCCAGTACTTC. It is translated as CASSPRTSGGFQETQYF.

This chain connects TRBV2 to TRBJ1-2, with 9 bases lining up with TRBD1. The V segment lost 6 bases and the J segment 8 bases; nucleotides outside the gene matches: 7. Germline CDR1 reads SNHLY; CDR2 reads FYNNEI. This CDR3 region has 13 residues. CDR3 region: CASRSGQGKGYTF. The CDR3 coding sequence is TGTGCCAGCAGGTCTGGACAGGGGAAAGGCTACACCTTC.

Here the CDR3 reads CASRGLTSFYEQYF. In DNA, the CDR3 is TGTGCCAGCAGGGGGTTGACTAGCTTCTACGAGCAGTACTTC. The rearrangement links TRBV9 to TRBJ2-7; 7 bases map to TRBD2. CDR3 length: 14 amino acids. From germline, CDR1 is SGDLS and CDR2 YYNGEE. The junction had 8 bases not matched to a gene; V was cut back by 5 bases and J by 3 bases.

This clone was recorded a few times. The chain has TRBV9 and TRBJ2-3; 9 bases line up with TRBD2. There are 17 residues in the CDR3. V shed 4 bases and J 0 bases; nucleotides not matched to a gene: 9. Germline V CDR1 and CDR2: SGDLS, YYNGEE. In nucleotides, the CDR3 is TGTGCCAGCAGCTTTCTTCCTAGCGGGACTAGCACAGATACGCAGTATTTT. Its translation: CASSFLPSGTSTDTQYF.

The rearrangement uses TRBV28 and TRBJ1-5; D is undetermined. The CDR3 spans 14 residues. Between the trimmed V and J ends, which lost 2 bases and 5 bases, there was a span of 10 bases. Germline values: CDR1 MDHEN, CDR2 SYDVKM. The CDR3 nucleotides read TGTGCCAGCAGTTTAAGGGAGAGATATCAGCCCCAGCATTTT. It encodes CASSLRERYQPQHF.

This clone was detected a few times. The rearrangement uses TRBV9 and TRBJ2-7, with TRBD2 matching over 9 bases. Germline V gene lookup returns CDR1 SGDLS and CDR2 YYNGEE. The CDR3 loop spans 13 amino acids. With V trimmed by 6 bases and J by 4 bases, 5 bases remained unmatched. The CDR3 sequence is CASNAGGGYEQYF. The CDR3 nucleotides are TGTGCCAGCAACGCGGGAGGGGGGTACGAGCAGTACTTC.

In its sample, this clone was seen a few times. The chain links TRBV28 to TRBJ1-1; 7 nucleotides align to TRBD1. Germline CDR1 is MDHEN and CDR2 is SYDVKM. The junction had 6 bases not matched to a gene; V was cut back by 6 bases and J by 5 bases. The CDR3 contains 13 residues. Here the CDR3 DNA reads TGTGCCAGCAGGACGACAGGGTCTACTGAAGCTTTCTTT. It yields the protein CASRTTGSTEAFF. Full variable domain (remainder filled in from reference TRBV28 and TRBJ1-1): DVKVTQSSRYLVKRTGEKVFLECVQDMDHENMFWYRQDPGLGLRLIYFSYDVKMKEKGDIPEGYSVSREKKERFSLILESASTNQTSMYLCASRTTGSTEAFFGQGTRLTVV.

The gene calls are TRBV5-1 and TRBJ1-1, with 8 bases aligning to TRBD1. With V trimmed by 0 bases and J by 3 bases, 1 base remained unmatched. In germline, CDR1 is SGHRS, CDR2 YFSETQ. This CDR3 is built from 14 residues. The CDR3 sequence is CASSLVQGDTEAFF. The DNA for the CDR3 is TGCGCCAGCAGCTTGGTACAGGGGGACACTGAAGCTTTCTTT.